One and the same sample provided the 23 T cell receptor beta chains below, sequenced in a study of blood T cell repertoires in COVID-19. Measured with immunoSEQ multiplex PCR; TCRdb has only the in-frame clones, and not every one. The data hold around 100,000 clones, with about 80% observed a single time. The source material was peripheral blood. Every receptor here comes from an older man with active or convalescent COVID-19.

The chain couples TRBV9 to TRBJ1-6; TRBD1 matches 7 bases. The germline V gene encodes CDR1 SGDLS and CDR2 YYNGEE. This CDR3 region has 15 residues. Trimming cost V 3 bases and J 7 bases; bases outside gene matches: 7. In DNA form, the CDR3 reads TGTGCCAGCAGCGACGGCAGGGGGAGAAATTCACCCCTCCACTTT. Its translation is CASSDGRGRNSPLHF. Together with reference TRBV9 and TRBJ1-6, the CDR3 gives the full variable domain: DSGVTQTPKHLITATGQRVTLRCSPRSGDLSVYWYQQSLDQGLQFLIQYYNGEERAKGNILERFSAQQFPDLHSELNLSSLELGDSALYFCASSDGRGRNSPLHFGNGTRLTVT.

The chain employs TRBV14 and TRBJ2-1; 8 positions agree with TRBD2. V lost 1 base to trimming and J lost 4 bases; unmatched junction nucleotides: 6. Germline-derived CDR1 and CDR2 are SGHDN and FVKESK. The CDR3 length is 16 residues. The CDR3 reads CASSQVGLAGYNEQFF. In nucleotides, the CDR3 is TGTGCCAGCAGCCAAGTTGGGCTAGCGGGTTACAATGAGCAGTTCTTC.

This clone was detected many times. This sequence joins TRBV28 and TRBJ2-7; 10 bases map to TRBD2. Trimming cost V 6 bases and J 3 bases; bases outside gene matches: 8. Germline values: CDR1 MDHEN, CDR2 SYDVKM. The CDR3 sequence is 15 residues long. CDR3 coding DNA: TGTGCCAGCAGGGGAGCGGGGGGGCGTAACTACGAGCAGTACTTC. Amino acid sequence: CASRGAGGRNYEQYF.

CDR3 in amino acids: CASSSLDRALETQYF. DNA of the CDR3: TGTGCCAGCAGTTCTCTGGACAGGGCTTTAGAGACCCAGTACTTC. This chain links TRBV6-2 or TRBV6-3 with TRBJ2-5; 8 nucleotides match TRBD1. This CDR3 spans 15 amino acids. Germline CDR1 and CDR2: MNHEY and SVGEGT. V gave up 4 bases and J gave up 4 bases; unmatched junction bases: 8.

The V call is TRBV6-2 or TRBV6-3, the J call TRBJ1-1; D not resolved. Germline V CDR1 and CDR2: MNHEY, SVGEGT. This CDR3 spans 17 amino acids. Between the trimmed V and J ends, which lost 2 bases and 0 bases, there was a span of 16 bases. CDR3 protein: CASSYPPQVILNTEAFF. CDR3 nucleotide sequence: TGTGCCAGCAGTTACCCCCCCCAGGTGATCCTGAACACTGAAGCTTTCTTT.

The V and J genes are TRBV7-9 and TRBJ1-2; maybe TRBD1 (5 bases). From germline, CDR1 is SEHNR and CDR2 FQNEAQ (reference sequence). Trimming removed 8 bases at V and 0 bases at J, with 16 bases between. The CDR3 loop spans 15 amino acids. CDR3 region: CASELGGGANYGYTF. CDR3 coding DNA: TGTGCCAGCGAGCTTGGGGGAGGAGCTAACTATGGCTACACCTTC.

The rearrangement links TRBV4-3 to TRBJ2-2; the match to TRBD2 covers 11 bases. V shed 3 bases and J 5 bases; nucleotides not matched to a gene: 2. CDR1 and CDR2 (germline): LGHNA, YSLEER. This CDR3 is built from 15 residues. The CDR3 loop reads CASSQRLAGTGELFF. Here the CDR3 DNA reads TGCGCCAGCAGCCAGCGACTAGCGGGGACCGGGGAGCTGTTTTTT.

A single count supports this clone. V is TRBV5-6 and J is TRBJ1-6; 9 nucleotides line up with TRBD1. The CDR3 length is 15 residues. With 4 bases clipped from V and 8 bases from J, the junction kept 7 bases outside the gene matches. Germline CDR1 and CDR2: SGHDT and YYEEEE. CDR3 DNA sequence: TGTGCCAGCAGCCTCGACAGGGGGTGGGATTCACCCCTCCACTTT. It encodes CASSLDRGWDSPLHF.

The J gene is TRBJ2-2, the V gene TRBV25-1, with D perhaps matching TRBD1 (6 bases). The CDR3 sequence is 13 residues long. The ends were cut back, 6 bases at V and 1 base at J, with 6 bases in the middle. Germline loops: CDR1 MGHDK, CDR2 SYGVNS. CDR3 sequence reads: CASRDRNTGELFF. The CDR3 DNA reads as TGTGCCAGCAGGGACAGGAACACCGGGGAGCTGTTTTTT.

The CDR3, as DNA: TGCGCCAGCAGCCACCTGGGACAGGTAAAAACCTATGGCTACACCTTC. Amino acid sequence: CASSHLGQVKTYGYTF. This chain links TRBV4-1 with TRBJ1-2; 8 bases align to TRBD1. Germline CDR1 and CDR2: MGHRA and YSYEKL. Unmatched junction bases numbered 10, after V lost 3 bases and J lost 4 bases. This CDR3 has 16 residues.

V gene TRBV6-5 combines with J gene TRBJ1-6, with a weak D call TRBD1 (5 bases). V was cut by 6 bases and J by 9 bases, with 15 bases left in between. The CDR3 loop spans 14 amino acids. Germline-derived CDR1 and CDR2 are MNHEY and SVGAGI. The CDR3: CASRSPGSASPLHF. CDR3 sequence (DNA): TGTGCCAGCAGATCTCCAGGGTCTGCTTCACCCCTCCACTTT.

The chain has TRBV19 and TRBJ2-1; D may be TRBD2 (6 bases). The germline gives CDR1 LNHDA, CDR2 SQIVND (reference sequence). V dropped 5 bases and J dropped 1 base, with 15 bases sitting between them. CDR3 length equals 16 residues. The CDR3 DNA sequence: TGTGCCAGTAGTGTCGAAGCGGGTACATCCTACAATGAGCAGTTCTTC. Amino acids: CASSVEAGTSYNEQFF. Full variable domain (rest looked up from reference TRBV19 and TRBJ2-1): DGGITQSPKYLFRKEGQNVTLSCEQNLNHDAMYWYRQDPGQGLRLIYYSQIVNDFQKGDIAEGYSVSREKKESFPLTVTSAQKNPTAFYLCASSVEAGTSYNEQFFGPGTRLTVL.

CDR3 in amino acids: CASRDLQGNTNYGYTF. The CDR3 DNA reads as TGTGCCAGCAGAGACTTACAGGGGAACACTAACTATGGCTACACCTTC. The genes are TRBV9 and TRBJ1-2, with 7 bases fitting TRBD1. CDR1 and CDR2 from the germline V gene are SGDLS and YYNGEE. V was pared by 5 bases and J by 0 bases, with 10 bases of the junction left unmatched. The CDR3 is 16 amino acids.

Only one count was recorded for this clone. The rearrangement joins TRBV11-3 to TRBJ1-1; maybe TRBD1 (5 bases). CDR3 length: 12 residues. Per the germline V gene, CDR1 is SGHNT and CDR2 is YENEEA. The V gene lost 6 bases and the J gene lost 2 bases, with 7 bases spanning the gap. This CDR3 is CASRGLNTEAFF. The CDR3 DNA reads as TGTGCCAGCAGGGGACTCAACACTGAAGCTTTCTTT.

A few counts support this clone. This chain links TRBV4-1 with TRBJ2-4, with D perhaps TRBD2 (7 bases). Germline values: CDR1 MGHRA, CDR2 YSYEKL. The CDR3 runs 16 residues. V lost 0 bases and J lost 8, with 17 bases in between. CDR3 amino acids: CASSQDPRGAQDIQYF. The DNA of the CDR3 is TGCGCCAGCAGCCAAGACCCTCGGGGGGCTCAAGACATTCAGTACTTC.

The chain combines TRBV29-1 with TRBJ2-5; weak D call: TRBD1 (5 bases). V gave up 6 bases and J gave up 2 bases, with 19 bases separating them. Germline V gene sequence: CDR1 SQVTM, CDR2 ANQGSEA. The length of the CDR3 is 15 residues. CDR3 residues: CSVSWSGQVQETQYF. DNA for the CDR3: TGCAGCGTCTCATGGTCAGGACAAGTGCAAGAGACCCAGTACTTC.

The chain has TRBV3-1 (or the pseudogene TRBV3-2) and TRBJ2-2; TRBD2 is a possible D gene (6 bases). The V end was cut by 2 bases, the J end by 1 base, with 14 bases between. This CDR3 is 17 amino acids long. The germline gives CDR1 LGHDT, CDR2 YNNKEL (reference sequence). CDR3 region: CASSQRVSGLNTGELFF. As DNA, the CDR3 is TGTGCCAGCAGCCAAAGGGTTAGCGGATTGAACACCGGGGAGCTGTTTTTT.

V usage is TRBV2 and J usage is TRBJ2-7; 7 bases fit TRBD1. This CDR3 spans 13 amino acids. CDR1 is SNHLY and CDR2 is FYNNEI in the germline V gene. Unmatched junction bases numbered 7, after V lost 9 bases and J lost 2 bases. This CDR3 reads CASEPGTAYEQYF. The CDR3 DNA reads TGTGCCAGTGAACCCGGGACAGCCTACGAGCAGTACTTC.

This rearrangement joins TRBV29-1 to TRBJ2-7; a weak D match, TRBD2 (5 bases). Per germline, CDR1 SQVTM and CDR2 ANQGSEA. This CDR3 region has 12 residues. The V gene lost 5 bases and the J gene lost 0 bases, with 8 bases spanning the gap. The CDR3 region is CSVTGNSYEQYF. The DNA of the CDR3 is TGCAGCGTTACGGGGAACTCCTACGAGCAGTACTTC.

V usage is TRBV5-1 and J usage is TRBJ1-1; 9 bases are shared with TRBD1. V shed 1 base and J 1 base; nucleotides not matched to a gene: 11. The CDR3 has 18 amino acids. The germline gives CDR1 SGHRS, CDR2 YFSETQ. The chain's CDR3 is CASSLWGRTGAENTEAFF. The CDR3 DNA sequence: TGCGCCAGCAGCTTGTGGGGAAGGACAGGGGCCGAGAACACTGAAGCTTTCTTT.

CDR3 DNA: TGTGCCAGCAGTTTGCGCAGGGGTACTGAAGCTTTCTTT. Amino acid sequence: CASSLRRGTEAFF. The chain uses TRBV28 and TRBJ1-1, with D possibly TRBD1 on 6 matching bases. The CDR3 extends over 13 amino acids. Trimming took 3 bases from V and 5 from J, leaving 10 bases between them. Germline CDR1 and CDR2: MDHEN and SYDVKM.

The gene calls are TRBV7-8 and TRBJ2-3; D is undetermined. CDR1 and CDR2 from the germline V gene are SGHVS and FQNEAQ. V was cut by 4 bases and J by 0 bases, with 8 bases left in between. The CDR3 extends over 14 amino acids. DNA for the CDR3: TGTGCCAGCAGCTATCTAACGAGCACAGATACGCAGTATTTT. This encodes CASSYLTSTDTQYF.

The chain employs TRBV18 and TRBJ1-2, with 7 bases fitting TRBD1. Germline-derived CDR1 and CDR2 are KGHSH and LQKENI. The length of the CDR3 is 13 residues. The ends lost 3 bases at V and 7 bases at J; junction bases unmatched: 5. CDR3 sequence (DNA): TGTGCCAGCTCACCCCGACAGGGTGGTGGCTACACCTTC. Amino acids: CASSPRQGGGYTF.